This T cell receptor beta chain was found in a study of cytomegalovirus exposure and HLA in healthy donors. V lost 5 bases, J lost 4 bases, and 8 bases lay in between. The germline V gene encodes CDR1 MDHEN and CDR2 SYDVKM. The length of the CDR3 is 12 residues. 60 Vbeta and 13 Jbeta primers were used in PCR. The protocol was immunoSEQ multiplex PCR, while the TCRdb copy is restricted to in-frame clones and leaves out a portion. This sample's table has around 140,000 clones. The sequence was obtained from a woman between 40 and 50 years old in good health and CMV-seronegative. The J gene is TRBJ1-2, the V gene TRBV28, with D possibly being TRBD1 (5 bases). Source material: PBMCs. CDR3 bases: TGTGCCAGCAGTACAGGAATCTATGGCTACACCTTC. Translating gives CASSTGIYGYTF.